One sample yielded the 19 T cell receptor beta chains listed below, sequenced in a study of pediatric ulcerative colitis. TCRdb's copy holds only in-frame clones and misses some; the assay was immunoSEQ multiplex PCR. The sample shows about 60,000 clones, 75% to 90% of them seen only once. Input material: blood. These receptors all come from a boy younger than 18 who was a control in a study of pediatric ulcerative colitis.

The rearrangement joins TRBV27 to TRBJ2-2; a possible D gene is TRBD1 (5 bases). CDR1 is MNHEY and CDR2 is SMNVEV in the germline V gene (reference sequence). With 5 bases removed from V and 3 bases from J, the gap between germline ends came to 10 bases. The CDR3 sequence is 14 residues long. The CDR3 coding sequence is TGTGCCAGCAGTCCCATAGGGGACACCGGGGAGCTGTTTTTT. Its protein is CASSPIGDTGELFF.

V usage is TRBV7-9 and J usage is TRBJ1-2, with no clear D. This CDR3 region has 16 residues. The V gene's germline CDR1 is SEHNR and CDR2 FQNEAQ (reference sequence). V was pared by 6 bases and J by 2 bases, with 19 bases between. Here the CDR3 DNA reads TGTGCCAGCAGTTACCCCGAGGGTCTGGGGAACTATGGCTACACCTTC. It yields the protein CASSYPEGLGNYGYTF.

The chain uses TRBV5-1 and TRBJ2-1; 10 positions match TRBD2. After removal of 3 bases from V and 9 bases from J, the junction contained 9 bases not matched to a gene. The CDR3 is 15 residues long. Germline assignment: CDR1 SGHRS and CDR2 YFSETQ. CDR3 region: CASSSAPGLAIEQFF. In DNA, the CDR3 is TGCGCCAGCAGCTCGGCACCGGGACTAGCGATTGAGCAGTTCTTC.

The CDR3 nucleotides read TGTGCCAGCATCACCCCCGGGACAGGGGATGAAAAACTGTTTTTT. Translation: CASITPGTGDEKLFF. The rearrangement links TRBV28 to TRBJ1-4, with TRBD1 matching 10 bases. Looked up from germline, CDR1 is MDHEN and CDR2 is SYDVKM. The length of the CDR3 is 15 residues. The ends lost 7 bases at V and 6 bases at J; junction bases unmatched: 8.

CDR3 loop: CASSLVGQGGLDTQYF. The CDR3 DNA is TGTGCCAGCAGCTTGGTGGGACAGGGGGGCTTAGATACGCAGTATTTT. The V call is TRBV5-5, the J call TRBJ2-3; 11 nucleotides align to TRBD1. The CDR3 is made up of 16 amino acids. Germline CDR1 SGHKS, CDR2 YYEKEE (reference sequence). Germline trimming cut 0 bases from V and 5 bases from J; bases unmatched to any gene: 5.

V is TRBV19 and J is TRBJ2-1; no reliable D call. The CDR3 totals 12 residues. V was shortened by 6 bases and J by 8 bases, with 11 bases between the two germline ends. Germline-derived CDR1 and CDR2 are LNHDA and SQIVND (reference sequence). The CDR3 coding sequence is TGTGCCAGTAGCTTCTATGGCGATGAGCAGTTCTTC. Residues: CASSFYGDEQFF.

The V and J genes are TRBV4-2 and TRBJ2-5; TRBD1 agrees at 7 bases. CDR3 length: 16 amino acids. The V gene end was trimmed by 0 bases and the J gene end by 5 bases; junction bases not matched to a gene: 9. Germline V gene data show CDR1 as LGHNA and CDR2 as YNFKEQ. The CDR3, as DNA: TGTGCCAGCAGCCAAGAGTCTTCTTTGACAGGGGAGACCCAGTACTTC. This encodes CASSQESSLTGETQYF.

The J gene is TRBJ2-1, the V gene TRBV27; TRBD2 might be the D (5 bases). The germline CDR1 and CDR2 sequences are MNHEY and SMNVEV (reference sequence). The V and J ends lost 7 bases and 3 bases respectively, with 13 bases between them. This CDR3 has 14 amino acids. The CDR3 protein is CASKQRTYYNEQFF. The CDR3 DNA follows: TGTGCCAGCAAGCAGAGGACTTACTACAATGAGCAGTTCTTC.

This clone was recorded only once. The chain links TRBV7-2 to TRBJ2-3; 7 positions agree with TRBD2. The CDR3 has 17 residues. Germline assignment: CDR1 SGHTA and CDR2 FQGNSA. The V segment lost 11 bases and the J segment 5 bases; nucleotides outside the gene matches: 22. This CDR3 reads CAAGPLLAGDRGDTQYF. In nucleotides, the CDR3 is TGTGCCGCGGGGCCCCTTTTGGCGGGAGATCGGGGAGATACGCAGTATTTT.

This CDR3 is CASSPMASGKSNTGELFF. CDR3 bases: TGTGCCAGCTCACCGATGGCTAGCGGAAAGTCGAACACCGGGGAGCTGTTTTTT. The V and J genes are TRBV18 and TRBJ2-2; 7 bases fit TRBD2. Trimming took 3 bases from V and 0 from J; bases not matched to a gene: 10. Germline assignment: CDR1 KGHSH and CDR2 LQKENI. The CDR3 runs 18 residues.

This clone was detected only once. The gene calls are TRBV25-1 and TRBJ1-2; D gene uncertain. Germline V gives CDR1 MGHDK, CDR2 SYGVNS. V gave up 0 bases and J gave up 8 bases, with 19 bases separating them. The CDR3 has 16 residues. DNA of the CDR3: TGTGCCAGCAGTGAATATAACGAGACGCCTGAGGGAGGCTACACCTTC. It codes for CASSEYNETPEGGYTF.

V is TRBV29-1 and J is TRBJ2-2; D may correspond to TRBD1 or TRBD2 (5 bases each). CDR1 and CDR2 (germline): SQVTM, ANQGSEA. The CDR3 totals 14 residues. The DNA for the CDR3 is TGCAGTGTACAGCAGGGTCGGGGCACCGGGGAGCTGTTTTTT. This codes for CSVQQGRGTGELFF.

The J gene is TRBJ2-6, the V gene TRBV18, with D uncertain. Between the trimmed V and J ends, which lost 3 bases and 0 bases, there was a span of 3 bases. The CDR3 consists of 14 residues. Per germline, CDR1 KGHSH and CDR2 LQKENI. The CDR3 DNA is TGTGCCAGCTCACCCTCCTCTGGGGCCAACGTCCTGACTTTC. It encodes CASSPSSGANVLTF.

V usage is TRBV5-1 and J usage is TRBJ1-4; D unclear. The V end lost 0 bases, the J end lost 6 bases, and 9 bases lay between the germline ends. The CDR3 runs 14 residues. CDR1 SGHRS and CDR2 YFSETQ come from the germline V gene. As DNA, the CDR3 is TGCGCCAGCAGCTTGGAAACCCTAGATGAAAAACTGTTTTTT. Its protein is CASSLETLDEKLFF. Using reference TRBV5-1 and TRBJ1-4 for the parts outside the CDR3, the full variable domain is KAGVTQTPRYLIKTRGQQVTLSCSPISGHRSVSWYQQTPGQGLQFLFEYFSETQRNKGNFPGRFSGRQFSNSRSEMNVSTLELGDSALYLCASSLETLDEKLFFGSGTQLSVL.

The rearrangement joins TRBV5-8 to TRBJ2-1; D is undetermined. The V gene's germline CDR1 is SGHTS and CDR2 YDEGEE. Trimming removed 2 bases at V and 6 bases at J, with 6 bases between. The CDR3 spans 12 residues. The CDR3 protein is CASSFGFNEQFF. CDR3 nucleotides: TGTGCCAGCAGCTTTGGGTTCAATGAGCAGTTCTTC. The variable domain in full, completed from reference TRBV5-8 and TRBJ2-1, reads EAGVTQSPTHLIKTRGQQATLRCSPISGHTSVYWYQQALGLGLQFLLWYDEGEERNRGNFPPRFSGRQFPNYSSELNVNALELEDSALYLCASSFGFNEQFFGPGTRLTVL.

Only a few counts were recorded for this clone. The chain uses TRBV7-2 and TRBJ2-7, with a possible D match to TRBD2 (5 bases). This CDR3 is built from 16 residues. Looked up from germline, CDR1 is SGHTA and CDR2 is FQGNSA. V was trimmed by 5 bases and J by 2 bases, leaving 19 bases between them. For the CDR3, the DNA is TGTGCCAGCAGCGCTAGACTGATGACTAAAACCTACGAGCAGTACTTC. Its protein product is CASSARLMTKTYEQYF.

The chain has TRBV5-6 and TRBJ1-1, with D unclear. The CDR3 is 12 amino acids. V was clipped by 0 bases and J by 3 bases, with 3 bases between them. The germline V gene encodes CDR1 SGHDT and CDR2 YYEEEE. The CDR3, as DNA: TGTGCCAGCAGCTTGGTGTACACTGAAGCTTTCTTT. This codes for CASSLVYTEAFF.

The rearrangement joins TRBV2 to TRBJ1-1; D gene ambiguous. Deletions cut 3 bases from V and 5 bases from J, with 16 bases between. CDR1 is SNHLY, CDR2 FYNNEI, per germline. This CDR3 is 15 amino acids long. The CDR3 loop is CASSESAGRETEAFF. As DNA, the CDR3 is TGTGCCAGCAGTGAGTCGGCAGGAAGGGAAACTGAAGCTTTCTTT. The complete variable domain, with remaining parts taken from reference TRBV2 and TRBJ1-1, reads EPEVTQTPSHQVTQMGQEVILRCVPISNHLYFYWYRQILGQKVEFLVSFYNNEISEKSEIFDDQFSVERPDGSNFTLKIRSTKLEDSAMYFCASSESAGRETEAFFGQGTRLTVV.

The chain carries TRBV14 and TRBJ1-4; D is undetermined. This CDR3 has 16 amino acids. The germline V and J ends were trimmed by 2 bases and 0 bases, with 10 bases remaining between them. CDR1 and CDR2 (germline): SGHDN, FVKESK. CDR3 region: CASSQYVTATNEKLFF. The CDR3 DNA reads TGTGCCAGCAGCCAATATGTTACCGCAACTAATGAAAAACTGTTTTTT.